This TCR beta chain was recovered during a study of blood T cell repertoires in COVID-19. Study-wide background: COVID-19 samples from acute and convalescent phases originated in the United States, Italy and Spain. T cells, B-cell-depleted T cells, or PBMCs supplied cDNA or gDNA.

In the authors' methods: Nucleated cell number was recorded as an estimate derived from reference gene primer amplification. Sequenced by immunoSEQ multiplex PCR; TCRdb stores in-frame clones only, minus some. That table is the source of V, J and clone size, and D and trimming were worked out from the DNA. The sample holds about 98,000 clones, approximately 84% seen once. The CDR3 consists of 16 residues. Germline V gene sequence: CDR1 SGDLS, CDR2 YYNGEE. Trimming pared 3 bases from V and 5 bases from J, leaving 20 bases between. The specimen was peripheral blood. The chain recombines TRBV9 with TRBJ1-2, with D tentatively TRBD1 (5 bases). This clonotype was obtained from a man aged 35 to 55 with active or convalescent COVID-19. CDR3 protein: CASSAMEGGAEYGYTF. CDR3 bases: TGTGCCAGCAGCGCCATGGAGGGAGGGGCGGAATATGGCTACACCTTC.